This T cell receptor (beta chain) came from a study of blood T cells in healthy people across ages. Sample-barcoded 5' priming and a J-beta primer mix drove a second PCR of 7 to 11 cycles. TCRdb recomputed calls from the 5' RACE reads with MiXCR, one row per CDR3 protein. The data contain fewer than 1,000,000 distinct CDR3 sequences, under 45% of them singletons. Sequences were obtained from blood. The sequence was obtained from a man aged 60 to 69 in good health.

The CDR3 protein is CASSQEDRETQYF. As DNA, the CDR3 is TGTGCCAGCAGCCAAGAAGATAGAGAGACCCAGTACTTC. The chain combines TRBV3-1 with TRBJ2-5; D is uncertain. Trimming removed 0 bases from V and 4 bases from J, with 6 bases in between. In germline, CDR1 is LGHDT, CDR2 YNNKEL (reference sequence). The CDR3 totals 13 residues.